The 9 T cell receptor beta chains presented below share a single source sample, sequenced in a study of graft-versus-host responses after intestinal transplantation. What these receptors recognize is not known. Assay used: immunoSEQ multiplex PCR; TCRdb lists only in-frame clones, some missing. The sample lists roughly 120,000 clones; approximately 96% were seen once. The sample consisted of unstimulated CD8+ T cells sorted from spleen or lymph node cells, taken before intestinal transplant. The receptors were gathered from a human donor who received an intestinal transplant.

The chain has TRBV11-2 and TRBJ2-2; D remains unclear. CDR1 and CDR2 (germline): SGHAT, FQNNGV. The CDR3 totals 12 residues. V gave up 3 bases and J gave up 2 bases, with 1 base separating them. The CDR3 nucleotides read TGTGCCAGCAGCTTCAACACCGGGGAGCTGTTTTTT. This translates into CASSFNTGELFF.

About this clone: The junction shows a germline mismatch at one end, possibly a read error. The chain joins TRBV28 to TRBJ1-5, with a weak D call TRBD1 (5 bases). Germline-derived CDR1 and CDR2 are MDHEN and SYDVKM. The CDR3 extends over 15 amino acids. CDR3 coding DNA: TGTGCCAGCAGATCCGACAGACTTAGCAATCGGCCCCAGCATTTT. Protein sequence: CASRSDRLSNRPQHF. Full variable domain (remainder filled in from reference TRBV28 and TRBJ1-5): DVKVTQSSRYLVKRTGEKVFLECVQDMDHENMFWYRQDPGLGLRLIYFSYDVKMKEKGDIPEGYSVSREKKERFSLILESASTNQTSMYLCASRSDRLSNRPQHFGDGTRLSIL.

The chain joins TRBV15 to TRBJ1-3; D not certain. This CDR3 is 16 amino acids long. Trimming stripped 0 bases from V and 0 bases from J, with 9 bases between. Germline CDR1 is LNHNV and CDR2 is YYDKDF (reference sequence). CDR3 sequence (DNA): TGTGCCACCAGCAGAGATTTCGGGCTCTCTGGAAACACCATATATTTT. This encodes CATSRDFGLSGNTIYF.

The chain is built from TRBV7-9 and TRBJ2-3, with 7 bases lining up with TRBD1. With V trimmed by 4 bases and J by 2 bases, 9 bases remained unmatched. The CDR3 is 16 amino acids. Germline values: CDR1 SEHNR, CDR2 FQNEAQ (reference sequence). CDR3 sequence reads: CASSSPGTDNTDTQYF. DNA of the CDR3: TGTGCCAGCAGCTCACCCGGGACAGATAACACAGATACGCAGTATTTT.

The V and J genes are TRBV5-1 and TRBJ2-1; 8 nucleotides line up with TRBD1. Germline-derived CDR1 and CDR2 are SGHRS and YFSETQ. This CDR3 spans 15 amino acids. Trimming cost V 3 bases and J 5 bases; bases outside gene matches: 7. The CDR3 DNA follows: TGCGCCAGCAGCTCCCCGGGACAGGAAAACAATGAGCAGTTCTTC. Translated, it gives CASSSPGQENNEQFF.

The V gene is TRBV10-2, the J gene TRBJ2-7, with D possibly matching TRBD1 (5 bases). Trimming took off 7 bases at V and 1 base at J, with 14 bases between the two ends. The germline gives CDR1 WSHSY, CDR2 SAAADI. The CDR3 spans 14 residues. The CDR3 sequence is CASKTVHPSYEQYF. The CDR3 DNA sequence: TGCGCCAGCAAGACAGTTCACCCTTCCTACGAGCAGTACTTC.

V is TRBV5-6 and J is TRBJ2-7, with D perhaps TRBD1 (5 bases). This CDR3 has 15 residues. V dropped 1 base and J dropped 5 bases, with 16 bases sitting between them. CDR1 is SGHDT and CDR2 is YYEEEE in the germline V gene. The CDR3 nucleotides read TGTGCCAGCAGCTTGCCTCTCACAGGTTGGGACGAGCAGTACTTC. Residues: CASSLPLTGWDEQYF.

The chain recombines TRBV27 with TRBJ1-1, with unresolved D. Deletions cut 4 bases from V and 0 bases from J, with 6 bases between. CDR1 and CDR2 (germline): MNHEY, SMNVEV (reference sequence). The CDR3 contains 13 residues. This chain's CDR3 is CASSSGLNTEAFF. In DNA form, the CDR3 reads TGTGCCAGCAGTTCGGGGTTGAACACTGAAGCTTTCTTT.

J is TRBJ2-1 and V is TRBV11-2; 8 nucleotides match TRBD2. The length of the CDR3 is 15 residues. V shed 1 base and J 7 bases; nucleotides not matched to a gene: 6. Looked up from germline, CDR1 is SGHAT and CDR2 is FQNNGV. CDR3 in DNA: TGTGCCAGCAGCTTAGTAACGGGAGGGCCAAATGAGCAGTTCTTC. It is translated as CASSLVTGGPNEQFF.